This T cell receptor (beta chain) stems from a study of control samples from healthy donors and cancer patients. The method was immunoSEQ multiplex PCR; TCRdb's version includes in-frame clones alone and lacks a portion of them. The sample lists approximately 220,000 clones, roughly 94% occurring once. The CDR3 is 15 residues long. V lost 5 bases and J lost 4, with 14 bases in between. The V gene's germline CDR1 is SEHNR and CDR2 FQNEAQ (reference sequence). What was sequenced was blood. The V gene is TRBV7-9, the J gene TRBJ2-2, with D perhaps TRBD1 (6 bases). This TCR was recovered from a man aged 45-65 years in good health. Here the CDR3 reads CASSIDRSGTGELFF. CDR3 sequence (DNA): TGTGCCAGCAGCATAGACAGGTCTGGCACCGGGGAGCTGTTTTTT.